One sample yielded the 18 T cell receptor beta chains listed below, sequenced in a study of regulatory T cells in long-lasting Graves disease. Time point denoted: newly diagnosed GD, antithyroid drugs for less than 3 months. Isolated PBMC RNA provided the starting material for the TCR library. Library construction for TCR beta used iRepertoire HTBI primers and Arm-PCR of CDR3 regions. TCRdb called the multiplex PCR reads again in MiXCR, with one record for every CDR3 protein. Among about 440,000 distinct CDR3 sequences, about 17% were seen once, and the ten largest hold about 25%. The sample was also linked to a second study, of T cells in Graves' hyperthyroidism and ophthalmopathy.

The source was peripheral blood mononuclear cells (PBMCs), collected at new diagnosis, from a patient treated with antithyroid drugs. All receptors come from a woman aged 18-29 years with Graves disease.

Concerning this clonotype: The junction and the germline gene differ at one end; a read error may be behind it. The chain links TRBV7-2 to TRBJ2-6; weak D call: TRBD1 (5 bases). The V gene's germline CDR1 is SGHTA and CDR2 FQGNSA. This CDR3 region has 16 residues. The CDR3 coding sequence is TGTGCCAGCAGTTTAGGGGTAGTCTCTGGGGCCAACGTCCTGACTTTC. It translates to CASSLGVVSGANVLTF.

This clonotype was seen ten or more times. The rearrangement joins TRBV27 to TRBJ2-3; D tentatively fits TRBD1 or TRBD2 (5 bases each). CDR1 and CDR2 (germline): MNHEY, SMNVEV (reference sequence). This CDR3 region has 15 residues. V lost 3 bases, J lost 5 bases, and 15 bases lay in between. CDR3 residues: CASSFASGSQDTQYF. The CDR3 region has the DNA TGTGCCAGCAGTTTTGCATCAGGGAGTCAAGATACGCAGTATTTT.

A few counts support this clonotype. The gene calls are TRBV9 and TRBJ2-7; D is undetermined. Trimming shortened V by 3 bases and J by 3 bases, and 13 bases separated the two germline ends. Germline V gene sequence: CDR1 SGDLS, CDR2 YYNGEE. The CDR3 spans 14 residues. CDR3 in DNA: TGTGCCAGCAGCGAGGGCCCGGTGGGCTACGAGCAGTACTTC. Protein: CASSEGPVGYEQYF.

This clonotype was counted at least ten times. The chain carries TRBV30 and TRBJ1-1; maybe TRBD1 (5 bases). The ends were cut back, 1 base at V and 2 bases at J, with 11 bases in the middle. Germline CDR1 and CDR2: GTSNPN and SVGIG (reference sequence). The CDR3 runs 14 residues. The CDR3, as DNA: TGTGCCTGGAGTGGCCCGGGGCTTAACACTGAAGCTTTCTTT. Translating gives CAWSGPGLNTEAFF.

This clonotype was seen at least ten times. The CDR3 bases are TGCGCCAGCAGCCAAGGACCTTCGGGCGACTACGAGCAGTACTTC. It encodes CASSQGPSGDYEQYF. This chain joins TRBV4-1 and TRBJ2-7; D is undetermined. The CDR3 spans 15 residues. The V end lost 1 base, the J end lost 3 bases, and 13 bases lay between the germline ends. The germline V gene has CDR1 MGHRA and CDR2 YSYEKL.

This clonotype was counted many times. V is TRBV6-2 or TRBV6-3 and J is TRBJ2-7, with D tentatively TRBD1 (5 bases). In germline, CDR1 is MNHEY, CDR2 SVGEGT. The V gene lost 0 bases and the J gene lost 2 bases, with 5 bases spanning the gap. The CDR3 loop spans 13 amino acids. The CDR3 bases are TGTGCCAGCAGTTACTCGGACACCTACGAGCAGTACTTC. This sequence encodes CASSYSDTYEQYF.

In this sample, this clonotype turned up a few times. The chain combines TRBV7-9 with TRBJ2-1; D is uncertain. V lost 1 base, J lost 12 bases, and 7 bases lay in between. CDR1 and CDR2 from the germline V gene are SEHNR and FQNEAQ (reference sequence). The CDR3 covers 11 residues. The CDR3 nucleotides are TGTGCCAGCAGCTTAGAAGGGTGGCAGTTCTTC. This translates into CASSLEGWQFF.

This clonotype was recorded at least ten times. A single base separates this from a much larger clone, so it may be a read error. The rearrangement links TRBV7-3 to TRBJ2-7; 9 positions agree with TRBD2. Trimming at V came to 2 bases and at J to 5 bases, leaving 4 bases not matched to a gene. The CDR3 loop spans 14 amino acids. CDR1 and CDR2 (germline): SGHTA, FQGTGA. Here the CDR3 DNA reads TGTGCCAGCAGCTTAGCGGGAGGGCCCGACGAGCAGTACTTC. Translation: CASSLAGGPDEQYF.

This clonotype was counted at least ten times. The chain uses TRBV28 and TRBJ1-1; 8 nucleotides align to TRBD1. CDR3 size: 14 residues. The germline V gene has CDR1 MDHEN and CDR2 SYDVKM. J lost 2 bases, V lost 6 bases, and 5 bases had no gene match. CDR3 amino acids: CASREDRGNTEAFF. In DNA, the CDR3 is TGTGCCAGCAGGGAAGACAGGGGCAACACTGAAGCTTTCTTT. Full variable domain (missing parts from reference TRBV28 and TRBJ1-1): DVKVTQSSRYLVKRTGEKVFLECVQDMDHENMFWYRQDPGLGLRLIYFSYDVKMKEKGDIPEGYSVSREKKERFSLILESASTNQTSMYLCASREDRGNTEAFFGQGTRLTVV.

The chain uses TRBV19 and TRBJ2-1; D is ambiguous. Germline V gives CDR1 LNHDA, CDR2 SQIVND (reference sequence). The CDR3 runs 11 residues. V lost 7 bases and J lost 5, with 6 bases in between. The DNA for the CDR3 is TGTGCCAGTAACAGTAACAATGAGCAGTTCTTC. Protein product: CASNSNNEQFF.

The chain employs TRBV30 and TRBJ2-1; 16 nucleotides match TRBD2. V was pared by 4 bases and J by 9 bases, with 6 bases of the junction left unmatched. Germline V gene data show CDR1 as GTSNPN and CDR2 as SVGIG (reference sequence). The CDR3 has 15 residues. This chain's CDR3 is CAWKGLAGGPGEQFF. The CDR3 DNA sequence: TGTGCCTGGAAGGGACTAGCGGGAGGGCCCGGTGAGCAGTTCTTC.

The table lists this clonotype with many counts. The CDR3 spells CASSLGSDQPQHF. The CDR3 region has the DNA TGTGCCAGCAGCTTAGGGAGTGATCAGCCCCAGCATTTT. This chain joins TRBV7-8 and TRBJ1-5; D is ambiguous. CDR1 is SGHVS, CDR2 FQNEAQ, per germline. V lost 1 base, J lost 5 bases, and 6 bases lay in between. The CDR3 has 13 amino acids.

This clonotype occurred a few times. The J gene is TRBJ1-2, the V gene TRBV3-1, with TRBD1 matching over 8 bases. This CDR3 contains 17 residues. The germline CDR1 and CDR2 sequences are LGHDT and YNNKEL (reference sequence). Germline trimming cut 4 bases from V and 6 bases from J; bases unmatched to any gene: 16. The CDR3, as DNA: TGTGCCAGCAGCCCCAGACACCCGATCGACAGGGGTGATGGCTACACCTTC. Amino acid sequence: CASSPRHPIDRGDGYTF.

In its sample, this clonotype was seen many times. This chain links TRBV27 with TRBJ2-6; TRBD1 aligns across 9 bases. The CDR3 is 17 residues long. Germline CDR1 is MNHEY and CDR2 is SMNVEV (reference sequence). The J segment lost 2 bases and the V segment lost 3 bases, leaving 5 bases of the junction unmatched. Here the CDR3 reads CASSFTGGGTGANVLTF. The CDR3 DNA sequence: TGTGCCAGCAGTTTCACAGGGGGCGGAACTGGGGCCAACGTCCTGACTTTC.

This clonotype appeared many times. CDR3 amino acids: CASSLSNNAETQYF. For the CDR3, the DNA is TGCGCCAGCAGCTTGAGCAATAATGCGGAGACCCAGTACTTC. The V call is TRBV5-1, the J call TRBJ2-5; no reliable D call. Germline lookup yields CDR1 SGHRS and CDR2 YFSETQ. CDR3 length equals 14 residues. V gave up 1 base and J gave up 5 bases, with 12 bases separating them.

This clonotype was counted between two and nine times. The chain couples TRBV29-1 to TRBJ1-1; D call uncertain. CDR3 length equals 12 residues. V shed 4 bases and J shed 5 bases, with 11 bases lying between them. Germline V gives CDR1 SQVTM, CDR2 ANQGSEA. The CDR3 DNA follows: TGCAGCGTTGCCCCCGCTGGAACTGAAGCTTTCTTT. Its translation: CSVAPAGTEAFF.

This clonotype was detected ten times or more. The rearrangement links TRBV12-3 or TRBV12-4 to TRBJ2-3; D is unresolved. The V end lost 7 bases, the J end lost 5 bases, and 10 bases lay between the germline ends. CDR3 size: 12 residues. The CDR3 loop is CASTYGGDTQYF. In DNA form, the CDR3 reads TGTGCCAGCACGTATGGTGGAGATACGCAGTATTTT.

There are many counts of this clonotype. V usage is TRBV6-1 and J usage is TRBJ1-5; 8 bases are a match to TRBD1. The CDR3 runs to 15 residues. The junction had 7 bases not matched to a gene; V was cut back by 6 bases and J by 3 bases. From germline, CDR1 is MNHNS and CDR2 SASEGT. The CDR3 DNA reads TGTGCCAGCAGCTTGACAGGGGCTCACAATCAGCCCCAGCATTTT. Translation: CASSLTGAHNQPQHF.